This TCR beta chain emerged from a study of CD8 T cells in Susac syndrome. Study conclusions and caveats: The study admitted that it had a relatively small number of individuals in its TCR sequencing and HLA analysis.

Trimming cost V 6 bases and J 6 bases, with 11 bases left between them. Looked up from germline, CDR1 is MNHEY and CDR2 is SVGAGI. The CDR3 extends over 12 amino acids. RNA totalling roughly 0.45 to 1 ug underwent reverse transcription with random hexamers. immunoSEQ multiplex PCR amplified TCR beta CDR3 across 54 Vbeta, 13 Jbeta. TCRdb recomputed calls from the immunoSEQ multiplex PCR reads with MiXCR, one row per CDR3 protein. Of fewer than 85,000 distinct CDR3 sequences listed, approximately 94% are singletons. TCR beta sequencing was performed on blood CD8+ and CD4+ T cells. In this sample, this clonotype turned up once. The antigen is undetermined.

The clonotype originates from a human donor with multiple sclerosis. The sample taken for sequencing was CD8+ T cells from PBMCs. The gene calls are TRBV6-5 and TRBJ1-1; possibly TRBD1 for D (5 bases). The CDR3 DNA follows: TGTGCCAGCAGCGGAGGGACCGCTGAAGCTTTCTTT. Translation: CASSGGTAEAFF.